This T cell receptor (beta chain) derives from a study of blood T cell repertoires in COVID-19. This table comes from immunoSEQ multiplex PCR, and its TCRdb copy is limited to in-frame clones, with some not included. The sample yields about 74,000 clones, around 88% seen once. V lost 4 bases, J lost 5 bases, and 5 bases stayed unmatched. CDR1 and CDR2 (germline): SGHDT, YYEEEE. The CDR3 is 13 residues long. Sequencing input: peripheral blood. The clonotype was recovered from a woman aged 80 or over with active or convalescent COVID-19. The rearrangement uses TRBV5-6 and TRBJ1-1; 7 nucleotides match TRBD1. In nucleotides, the CDR3 is TGTGCCAGCAGCAACAGGGGTGAGACTGAAGCTTTCTTT. This encodes CASSNRGETEAFF.